This TCR beta chain was sequenced in a study of blood T cells in healthy people across ages. Trimming stripped 6 bases from V and 7 bases from J, with 13 bases between. The CDR3 spans 12 residues. Germline CDR1 is DFQATT and CDR2 is SNEGSKA (reference sequence). A J-beta primer mix and a sample-barcoded 5' primer were used in a second PCR of about 6 to 12 cycles. TCRdb recomputed calls from the 5' RACE reads with MiXCR, one row per CDR3 protein. The table has approximately 730,000 distinct CDR3 sequences, about 55% seen once. The TCR comes from an older man in good health. Sequenced sample: blood. The V call is TRBV20-1, the J call TRBJ2-1; D possibly corresponds to TRBD2 (6 bases). CDR3 loop: CSARLVDNEQFF. The CDR3 nucleotides are TGCAGTGCGCGACTAGTTGATAATGAGCAGTTCTTC.